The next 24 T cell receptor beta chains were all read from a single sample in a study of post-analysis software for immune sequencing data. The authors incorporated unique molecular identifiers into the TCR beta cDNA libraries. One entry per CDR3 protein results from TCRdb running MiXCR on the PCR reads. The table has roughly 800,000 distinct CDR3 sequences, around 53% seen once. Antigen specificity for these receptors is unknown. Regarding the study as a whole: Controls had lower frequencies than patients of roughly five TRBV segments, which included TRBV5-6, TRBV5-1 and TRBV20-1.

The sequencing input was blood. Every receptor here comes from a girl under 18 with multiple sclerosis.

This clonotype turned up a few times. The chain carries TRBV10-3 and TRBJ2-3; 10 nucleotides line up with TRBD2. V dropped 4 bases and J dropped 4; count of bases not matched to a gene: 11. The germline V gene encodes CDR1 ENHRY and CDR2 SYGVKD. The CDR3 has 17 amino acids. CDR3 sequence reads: CAISGGMVLAGPDTQYF. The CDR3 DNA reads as TGTGCCATCAGTGGAGGCATGGTACTAGCGGGACCAGATACGCAGTATTTT.

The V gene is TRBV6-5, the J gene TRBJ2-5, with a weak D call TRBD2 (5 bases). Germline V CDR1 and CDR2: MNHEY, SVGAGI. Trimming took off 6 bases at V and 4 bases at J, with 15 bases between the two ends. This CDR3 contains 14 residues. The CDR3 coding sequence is TGTGCCAGCAGCCTCGTTACCGGGGTAGAGACCCAGTACTTC. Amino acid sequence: CASSLVTGVETQYF.

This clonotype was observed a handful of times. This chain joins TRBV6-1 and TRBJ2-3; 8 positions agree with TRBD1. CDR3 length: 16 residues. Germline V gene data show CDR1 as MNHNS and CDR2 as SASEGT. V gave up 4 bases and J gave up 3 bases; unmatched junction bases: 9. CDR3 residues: CASSGRTGGWTDTQYF. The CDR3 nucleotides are TGTGCCAGCAGTGGCCGAACAGGGGGATGGACAGATACGCAGTATTTT.

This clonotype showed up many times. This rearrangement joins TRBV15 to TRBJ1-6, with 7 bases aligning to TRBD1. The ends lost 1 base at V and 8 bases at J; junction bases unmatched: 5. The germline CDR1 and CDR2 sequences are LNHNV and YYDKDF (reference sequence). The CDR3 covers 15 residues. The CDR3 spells CATSRAGGRDSPLHF. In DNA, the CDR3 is TGTGCCACCAGCAGAGCAGGGGGGCGAGATTCACCCCTCCACTTT.

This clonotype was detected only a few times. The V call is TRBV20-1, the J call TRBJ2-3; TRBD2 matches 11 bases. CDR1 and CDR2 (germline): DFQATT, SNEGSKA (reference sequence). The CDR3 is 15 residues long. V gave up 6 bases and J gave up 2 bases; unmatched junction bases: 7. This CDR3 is CSAIAGGVNTDTQYF. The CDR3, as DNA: TGCAGTGCCATAGCGGGGGGGGTGAACACAGATACGCAGTATTTT.

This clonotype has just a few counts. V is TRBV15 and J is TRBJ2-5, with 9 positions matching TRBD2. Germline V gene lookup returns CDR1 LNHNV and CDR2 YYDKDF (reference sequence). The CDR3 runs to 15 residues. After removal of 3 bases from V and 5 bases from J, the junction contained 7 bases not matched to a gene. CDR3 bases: TGTGCCACCAGCAGGCCAGGGACTAGCATTGAGACCCAGTACTTC. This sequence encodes CATSRPGTSIETQYF. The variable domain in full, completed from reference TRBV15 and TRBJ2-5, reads DAMVIQNPRYQVTQFGKPVTLSCSQTLNHNVMYWYQQKSSQAPKLLFHYYDKDFNNEADTPDNFQSRRPNTSFCFLDIRSPGLGDTAMYLCATSRPGTSIETQYFGPGTRLLVL.

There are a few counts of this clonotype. CDR3 sequence reads: CSAISGGQYF. In nucleotides, the CDR3 is TGCAGTGCTATCTCGGGGGGGCAGTACTTC. This chain uses TRBV20-1 with TRBJ2-5; 8 positions match TRBD2. The germline V gene has CDR1 DFQATT and CDR2 SNEGSKA (reference sequence). CDR3 length: 10 residues. The trim removed 4 bases at V and 11 bases at J, leaving 3 bases unmatched.

CDR3 region: CASSASGSGYNEQFF. CDR3 nucleotides: TGTGCCAGCAGCGCTAGCGGGAGCGGGTACAATGAGCAGTTCTTC. The chain employs TRBV9 and TRBJ2-1, with 10 bases matching TRBD2. The junction had 4 bases not matched to a gene; V was cut back by 3 bases and J by 4 bases. The CDR3 sequence is 15 residues long. From germline, CDR1 is SGDLS and CDR2 YYNGEE.

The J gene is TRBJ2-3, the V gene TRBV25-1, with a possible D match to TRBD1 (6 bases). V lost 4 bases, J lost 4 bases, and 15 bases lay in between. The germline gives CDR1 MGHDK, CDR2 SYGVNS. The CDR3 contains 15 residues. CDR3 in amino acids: CASSATGFDADTQYF. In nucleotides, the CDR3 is TGTGCCAGCAGTGCTACAGGGTTCGACGCAGATACGCAGTATTTT.

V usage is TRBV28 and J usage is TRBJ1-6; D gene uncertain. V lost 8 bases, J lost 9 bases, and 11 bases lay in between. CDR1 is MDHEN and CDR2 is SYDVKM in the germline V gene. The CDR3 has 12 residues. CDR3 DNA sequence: TGTGCCAGCGGGGTAGAGGGTTCACCCCTCCACTTT. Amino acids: CASGVEGSPLHF.

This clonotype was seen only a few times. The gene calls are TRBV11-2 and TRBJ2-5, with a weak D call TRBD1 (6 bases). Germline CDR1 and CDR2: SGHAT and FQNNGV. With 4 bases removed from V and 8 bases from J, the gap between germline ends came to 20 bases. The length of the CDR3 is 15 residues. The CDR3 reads CASSSLGGTSLTQYF. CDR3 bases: TGTGCCAGCAGCTCCTTAGGGGGAACGAGTCTCACCCAGTACTTC.

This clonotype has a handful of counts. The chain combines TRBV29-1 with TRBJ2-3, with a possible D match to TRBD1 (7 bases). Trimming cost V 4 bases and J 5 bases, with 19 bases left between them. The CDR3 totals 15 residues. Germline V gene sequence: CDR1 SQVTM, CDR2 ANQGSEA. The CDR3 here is CSVAVRGVHRDTQYF. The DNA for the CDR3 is TGCAGCGTTGCGGTCAGGGGGGTTCATAGAGATACGCAGTATTTT.

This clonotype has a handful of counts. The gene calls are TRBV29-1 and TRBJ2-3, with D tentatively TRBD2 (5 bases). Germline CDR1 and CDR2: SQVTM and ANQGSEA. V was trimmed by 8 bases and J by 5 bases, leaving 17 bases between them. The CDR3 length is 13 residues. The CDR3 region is CSSFLRAGDTQYF. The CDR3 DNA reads TGCAGCTCTTTCTTGAGGGCGGGAGATACGCAGTATTTT.

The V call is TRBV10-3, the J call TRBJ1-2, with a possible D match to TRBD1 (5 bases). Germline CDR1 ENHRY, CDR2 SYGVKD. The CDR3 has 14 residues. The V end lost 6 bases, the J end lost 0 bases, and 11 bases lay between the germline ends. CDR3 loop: CAISTPDTNYGYTF. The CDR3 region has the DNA TGTGCCATCAGCACACCGGACACTAACTATGGCTACACCTTC.

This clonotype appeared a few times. CDR3: CASSRDARTYTDTQYF. The CDR3 DNA is TGTGCCAGCAGCCGGGATGCAAGGACTTACACAGATACGCAGTATTTT. The chain combines TRBV6-5 with TRBJ2-3, with a tentative D call TRBD2 (5 bases). V lost 6 bases, J lost 2 bases, and 18 bases lay in between. The CDR3 covers 16 residues. Germline V gives CDR1 MNHEY, CDR2 SVGAGI.

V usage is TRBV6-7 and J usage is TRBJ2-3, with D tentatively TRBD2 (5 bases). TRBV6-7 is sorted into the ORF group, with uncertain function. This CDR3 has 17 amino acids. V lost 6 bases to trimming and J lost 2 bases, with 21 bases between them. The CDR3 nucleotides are TGTGCCAGCAGCCAAGATTGGGAGCAGACCTTCACAGATACGCAGTATTTT. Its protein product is CASSQDWEQTFTDTQYF.

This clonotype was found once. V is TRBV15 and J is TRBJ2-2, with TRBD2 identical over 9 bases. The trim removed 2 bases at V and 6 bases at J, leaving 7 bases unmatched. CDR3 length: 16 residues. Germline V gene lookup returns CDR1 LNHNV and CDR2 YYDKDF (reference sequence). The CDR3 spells CATSRRSGSLPGELFF. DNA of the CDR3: TGTGCCACCAGCAGACGTAGCGGGAGTCTGCCCGGGGAGCTGTTTTTT. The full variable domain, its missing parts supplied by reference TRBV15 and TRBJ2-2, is DAMVIQNPRYQVTQFGKPVTLSCSQTLNHNVMYWYQQKSSQAPKLLFHYYDKDFNNEADTPDNFQSRRPNTSFCFLDIRSPGLGDTAMYLCATSRRSGSLPGELFFGEGSRLTVL.

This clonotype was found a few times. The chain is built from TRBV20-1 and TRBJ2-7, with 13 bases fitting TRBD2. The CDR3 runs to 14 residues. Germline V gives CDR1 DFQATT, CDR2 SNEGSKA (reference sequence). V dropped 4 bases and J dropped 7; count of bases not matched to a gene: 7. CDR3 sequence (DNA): TGCAGTGCTACAGGACTAGCGGGAGTGGAGGAGCAGTACTTC. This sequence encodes CSATGLAGVEEQYF.

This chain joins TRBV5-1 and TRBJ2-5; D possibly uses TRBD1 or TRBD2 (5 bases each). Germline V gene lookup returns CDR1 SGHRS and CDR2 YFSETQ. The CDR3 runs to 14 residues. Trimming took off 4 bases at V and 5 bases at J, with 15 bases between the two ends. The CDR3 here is CASSSGVGTETQYF. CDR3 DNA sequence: TGCGCCAGCAGCAGCGGAGTAGGGACGGAGACCCAGTACTTC.

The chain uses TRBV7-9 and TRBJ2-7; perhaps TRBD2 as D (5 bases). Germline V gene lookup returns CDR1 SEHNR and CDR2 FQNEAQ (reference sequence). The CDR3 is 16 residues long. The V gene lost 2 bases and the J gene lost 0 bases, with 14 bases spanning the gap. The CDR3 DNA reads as TGTGCCAGCAGCTTAAGGAGTGGACTGGACTCCTACGAGCAGTACTTC. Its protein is CASSLRSGLDSYEQYF.

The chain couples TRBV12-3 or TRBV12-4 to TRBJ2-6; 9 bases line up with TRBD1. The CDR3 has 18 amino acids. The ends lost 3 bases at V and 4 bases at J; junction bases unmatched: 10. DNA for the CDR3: TGTGCCAGCAGTTTTCGTGCGGGACAGGGACTCGGGGCCAACGTCCTGACTTTC. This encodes CASSFRAGQGLGANVLTF.

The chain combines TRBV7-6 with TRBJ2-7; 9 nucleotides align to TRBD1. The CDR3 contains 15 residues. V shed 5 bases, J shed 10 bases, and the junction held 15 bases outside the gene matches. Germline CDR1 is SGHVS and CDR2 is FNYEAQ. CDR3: CASSARTGDARGQYF. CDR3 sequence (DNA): TGTGCCAGCAGCGCTCGGACAGGGGACGCGAGAGGCCAGTACTTC.

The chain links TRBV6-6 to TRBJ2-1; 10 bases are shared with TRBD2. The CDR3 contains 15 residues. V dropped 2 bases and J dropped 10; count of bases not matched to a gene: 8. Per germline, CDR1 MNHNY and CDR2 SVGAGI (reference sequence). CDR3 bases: TGTGCCAGCAGTTACCTAGCGGGGGCGGGCTACGAGCAGTTCTTC. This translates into CASSYLAGAGYEQFF.

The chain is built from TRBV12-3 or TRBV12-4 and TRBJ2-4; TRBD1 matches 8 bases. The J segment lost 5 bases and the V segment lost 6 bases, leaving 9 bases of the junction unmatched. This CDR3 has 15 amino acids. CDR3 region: CASSPWGQVENIQYF. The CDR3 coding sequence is TGTGCCAGCAGCCCCTGGGGACAGGTAGAAAACATTCAGTACTTC.